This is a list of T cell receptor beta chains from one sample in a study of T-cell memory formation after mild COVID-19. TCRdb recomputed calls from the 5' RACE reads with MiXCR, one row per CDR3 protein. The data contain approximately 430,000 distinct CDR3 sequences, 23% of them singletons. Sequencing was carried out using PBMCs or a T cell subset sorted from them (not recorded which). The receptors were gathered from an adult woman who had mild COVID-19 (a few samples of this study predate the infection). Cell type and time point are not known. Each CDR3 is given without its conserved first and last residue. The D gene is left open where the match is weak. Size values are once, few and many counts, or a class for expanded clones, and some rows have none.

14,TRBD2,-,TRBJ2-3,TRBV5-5,ASNSGSHFRFDTQY
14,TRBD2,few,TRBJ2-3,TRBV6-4,ASSDSSGGQVDTQY
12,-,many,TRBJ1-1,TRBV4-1,ASSRSDVNTEAF
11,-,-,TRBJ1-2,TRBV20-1,SARRDPNYGYT
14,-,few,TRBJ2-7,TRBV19,ASSPTRVGRPYEQY
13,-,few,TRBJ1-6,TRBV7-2,ASSLEEQIPTPLH
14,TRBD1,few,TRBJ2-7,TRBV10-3,AISEAHRTGGDEQY
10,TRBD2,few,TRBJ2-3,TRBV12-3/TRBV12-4,ASTSGRHTQY
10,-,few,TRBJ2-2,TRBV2,ASSYYTGELF
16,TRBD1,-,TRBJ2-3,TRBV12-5,ASGLVLLEGQGGDTQY
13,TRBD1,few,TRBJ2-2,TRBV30,AWSVGQGVIGELF
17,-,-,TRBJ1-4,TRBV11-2,ASSLDQRRGGSTNEKLF
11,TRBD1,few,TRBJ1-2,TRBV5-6,ASSMTGGQGYT
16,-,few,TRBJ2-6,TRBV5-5,ASSLESGLRSGANVLT